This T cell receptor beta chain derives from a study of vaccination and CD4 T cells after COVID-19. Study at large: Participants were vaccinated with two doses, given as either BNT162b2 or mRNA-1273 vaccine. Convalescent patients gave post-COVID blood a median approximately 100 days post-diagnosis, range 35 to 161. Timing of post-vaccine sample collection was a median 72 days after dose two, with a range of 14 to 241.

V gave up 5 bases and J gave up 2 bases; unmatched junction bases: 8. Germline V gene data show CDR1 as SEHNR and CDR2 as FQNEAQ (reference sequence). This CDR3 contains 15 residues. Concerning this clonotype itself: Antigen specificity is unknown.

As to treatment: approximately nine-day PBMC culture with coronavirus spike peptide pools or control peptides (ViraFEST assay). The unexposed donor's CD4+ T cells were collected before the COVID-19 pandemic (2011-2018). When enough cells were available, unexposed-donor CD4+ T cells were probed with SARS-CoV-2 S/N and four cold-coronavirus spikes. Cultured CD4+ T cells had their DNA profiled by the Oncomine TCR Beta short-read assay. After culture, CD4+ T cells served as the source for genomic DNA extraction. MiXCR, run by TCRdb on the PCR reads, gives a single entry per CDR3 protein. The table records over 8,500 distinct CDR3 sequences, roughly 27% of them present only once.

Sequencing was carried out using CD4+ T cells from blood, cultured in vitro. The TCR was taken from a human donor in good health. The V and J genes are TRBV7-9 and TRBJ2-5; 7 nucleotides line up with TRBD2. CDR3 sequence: CASSLGGDLQETQYF. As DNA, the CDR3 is TGTGCCAGCAGCCTTGGGGGGGACTTACAAGAGACCCAGTACTTC.